These 15 T cell receptor beta chains were all obtained from the same sample, sequenced in a study of graft-versus-host responses after intestinal transplantation. Assay used: immunoSEQ multiplex PCR; TCRdb lists only in-frame clones, some missing. The profile shows tens of thousands of clones, approximately 95% of them singletons. No cognate antigen is known for these TCRs. The sequencing here drew on unstimulated CD8+ T cells sorted from spleen or lymph node cells, taken before transplant. The receptors derive from a human donor who was the organ donor for an intestinal transplant.

This chain uses TRBV13 with TRBJ1-2; 8 bases agree with TRBD1. The ends lost 4 bases at V and 4 bases at J; junction bases unmatched: 2. Germline V gives CDR1 PRHDT, CDR2 FYEKMQ (reference sequence). CDR3 length: 13 amino acids. Here the CDR3 reads CASSSGQGYGYTF. In DNA form, the CDR3 reads TGTGCCAGCAGCTCCGGACAGGGCTATGGCTACACCTTC.

V gene TRBV29-1 combines with J gene TRBJ2-1; 10 bases align to TRBD1. The CDR3 consists of 14 residues. Per germline, CDR1 SQVTM and CDR2 ANQGSEA. V dropped 2 bases and J dropped 6; count of bases not matched to a gene: 4. This CDR3 is CSVELGQGSNEQFF. The CDR3, as DNA: TGCAGCGTTGAATTGGGACAGGGGAGCAATGAGCAGTTCTTC.

V usage is TRBV28 and J usage is TRBJ2-7; D remains ambiguous. Trimming left V 4 bases short and J 1 base short, with 14 bases between. The CDR3 runs 15 residues. The germline gives CDR1 MDHEN, CDR2 SYDVKM. This CDR3 is CASSSLGVVSYEQYF. The CDR3 bases are TGTGCCAGCAGTTCCCTGGGTGTTGTATCCTACGAGCAGTACTTC.

The chain recombines TRBV7-9 with TRBJ1-3; no clear D. Germline V gene sequence: CDR1 SEHNR, CDR2 FQNEAQ (reference sequence). The CDR3 covers 16 residues. The ends were cut back, 1 base at V and 0 bases at J, with 10 bases in the middle. The CDR3 bases are TGTGCCAGCAGCTTAGTGGCGAGCCGCTCTGGAAACACCATATATTTT. This sequence encodes CASSLVASRSGNTIYF.

The chain couples TRBV5-4 to TRBJ2-3; 9 bases are a match to TRBD2. J was trimmed by 4 bases and V by 4 bases; bases with no gene match: 7. The CDR3 totals 15 residues. CDR1 is SGHNT, CDR2 YYREEE, per germline (reference sequence). The CDR3 sequence: CASSLWTSDADTQYF. DNA for the CDR3: TGTGCCAGCAGCCTGTGGACTAGCGATGCAGATACGCAGTATTTT.

The rearrangement joins TRBV15 to TRBJ1-4; 10 bases agree with TRBD1. This CDR3 has 15 residues. Losses at the gene ends were 5 bases for V and 7 bases for J; bases not matched to a gene: 7. Per germline, CDR1 LNHNV and CDR2 YYDKDF (reference sequence). Written as DNA, the CDR3 is TGTGCCACCAGCCTATCGGGACAGGGGACTGAAAAACTGTTTTTT. The encoded protein is CATSLSGQGTEKLFF.

The chain links TRBV10-3 to TRBJ1-1; tentative D call: TRBD1 (5 bases). The germline V and J ends were trimmed by 3 bases and 3 bases, with 11 bases remaining between them. The CDR3 has 14 amino acids. Germline CDR1 and CDR2: ENHRY and SYGVKD. Written as DNA, the CDR3 is TGTGCCATCAGTGACCCCGGGGCGGACACTGAAGCTTTCTTT. Its protein is CAISDPGADTEAFF.

The chain combines TRBV27 with TRBJ2-1; 8 bases line up with TRBD1. The ends lost 10 bases at V and 9 bases at J; junction bases unmatched: 14. CDR1 and CDR2 (germline): MNHEY, SMNVEV (reference sequence). CDR3 length: 14 residues. CDR3 coding DNA: TGTGCCACCGTTCGTTTCAGGGGGCAGACTGAGCAGTTCTTC. Its translation: CATVRFRGQTEQFF.

This clone was seen once. CDR3 sequence: CSVEDRGGRAQPQHF. CDR3 in DNA: TGCAGCGTTGAAGATCGGGGGGGCCGCGCTCAGCCCCAGCATTTT. The chain recombines TRBV29-1 with TRBJ1-5, with TRBD1 as a possible D gene (6 bases). This CDR3 spans 15 amino acids. Trimming stripped 0 bases from V and 6 bases from J, with 15 bases between. Germline assignment: CDR1 SQVTM and CDR2 ANQGSEA.

The chain couples TRBV7-6 to TRBJ2-5; TRBD2 matches at 9 bases. This CDR3 is 15 amino acids long. Trimming removed 0 bases from V and 5 bases from J; junction bases left unmatched: 4. Germline CDR1 SGHVS, CDR2 FNYEAQ. For the CDR3, the DNA is TGTGCCAGCAGCTTAGCCCTAGCGGGGTTCGAGACCCAGTACTTC. Translating gives CASSLALAGFETQYF.

The chain uses TRBV10-2 and TRBJ2-3, with D uncertain. Trimming removed 2 bases from V and 6 bases from J, with 3 bases in between. CDR1 is WSHSY and CDR2 is SAAADI in the germline V gene. The CDR3 extends over 11 amino acids. The DNA of the CDR3 is TGCGCCAGCAGTGAGGGGGATACGCAGTATTTT. Protein product: CASSEGDTQYF.

The chain employs TRBV18 and TRBJ1-4; D gene unclear. Germline CDR1 is KGHSH and CDR2 is LQKENI. The CDR3 is made up of 14 amino acids. The V gene lost 3 bases and the J gene lost 7 bases, with 12 bases spanning the gap. CDR3 nucleotides: TGTGCCAGCTCACCGGACGTCGGAGGTGAAAAACTGTTTTTT. This codes for CASSPDVGGEKLFF.

V and J are TRBV30 and TRBJ1-1, with TRBD1 as a possible D gene (5 bases). The CDR3 has 12 residues. Germline assignment: CDR1 GTSNPN and CDR2 SVGIG (reference sequence). V lost 3 bases and J 6 bases, leaving 11 bases between the germline ends. The CDR3 here is CAWSGADAEAFF. CDR3 coding DNA: TGTGCCTGGAGCGGGGCGGACGCTGAAGCTTTCTTT.

V is TRBV7-9 and J is TRBJ2-1; 9 bases are a match to TRBD2. The V gene end was trimmed by 3 bases and the J gene end by 1 base; junction bases not matched to a gene: 7. This CDR3 is 17 amino acids long. The germline CDR1 and CDR2 sequences are SEHNR and FQNEAQ (reference sequence). CDR3 sequence (DNA): TGTGCCAGCAGCTTTCTGACTAGCGGTCTTTCCTACAATGAGCAGTTCTTC. This encodes CASSFLTSGLSYNEQFF.

The genes are TRBV11-2 and TRBJ1-2; D may be TRBD1 (5 bases). The CDR3 spans 13 residues. V lost 1 base and J lost 7, with 10 bases in between. Germline-derived CDR1 and CDR2 are SGHAT and FQNNGV. CDR3 DNA: TGTGCCAGCAGCTTAGGCCAGGGTTCTGGCTACACCTTC. It yields the protein CASSLGQGSGYTF.